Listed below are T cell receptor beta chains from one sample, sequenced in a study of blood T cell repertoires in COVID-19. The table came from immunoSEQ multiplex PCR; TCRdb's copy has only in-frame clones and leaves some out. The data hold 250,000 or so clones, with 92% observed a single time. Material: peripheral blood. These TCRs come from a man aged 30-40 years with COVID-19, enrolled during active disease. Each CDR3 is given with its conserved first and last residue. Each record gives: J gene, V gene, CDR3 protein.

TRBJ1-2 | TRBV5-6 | CASSFTGLNYGYTF
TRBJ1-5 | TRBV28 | CASSLHLRDSSNQPQHF
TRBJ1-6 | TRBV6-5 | CASAIQGNSPLHF
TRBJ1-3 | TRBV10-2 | CASSAGNSGNTIYF
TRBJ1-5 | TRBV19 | CASSTRQGAGQPQHF
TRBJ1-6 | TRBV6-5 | CASRPGQRDSPLHF
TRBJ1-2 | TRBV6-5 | CASSYSSARGGYTF
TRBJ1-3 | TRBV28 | CASRDRYRNSGNTIYF
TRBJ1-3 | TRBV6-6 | CASTLGVQGAGNTIYF
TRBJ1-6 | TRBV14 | CASSQDRINSPLHF
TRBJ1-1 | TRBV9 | CASSVGIQDTEAFF
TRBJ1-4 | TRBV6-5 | CASSIRTGGSEKLFF
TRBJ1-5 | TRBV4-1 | CASSQTGSQPQHF
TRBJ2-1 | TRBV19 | CASSPTSGSPNEQFF
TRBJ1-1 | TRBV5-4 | CASSPKEGASTEAFF
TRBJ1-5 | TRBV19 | CASSIVHGQYNQPQHF
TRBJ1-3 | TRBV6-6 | CATSGQVLDSGNTIYF
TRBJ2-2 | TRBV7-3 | CASSLTSGLASTGELFF
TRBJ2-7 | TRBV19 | CASSIDGPGSTNYEQYF
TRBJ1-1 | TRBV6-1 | CASSEAGRGFGAFF
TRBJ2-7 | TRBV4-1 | CASSQDPSGDTYEQYF
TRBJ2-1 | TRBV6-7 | CASSYPTGNEQFF
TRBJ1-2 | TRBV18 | CASSPGQGPFGGYTF
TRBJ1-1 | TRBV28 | CASSWDRDTEAFF
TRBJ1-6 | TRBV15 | CATRHRQFESPLHF
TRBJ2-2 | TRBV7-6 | CASSFNPGTRPGELFF
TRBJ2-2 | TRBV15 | CATSRAGQGTLNTGELFF
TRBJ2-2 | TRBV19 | CASTTGTGNTGELFF
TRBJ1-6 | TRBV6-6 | CASRGSIESLHF
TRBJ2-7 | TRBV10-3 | CAISEELTGERSYEQYF
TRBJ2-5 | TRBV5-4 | CASSHGLAANRETQYF
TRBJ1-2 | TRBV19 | CASRGTGMSYGYTF
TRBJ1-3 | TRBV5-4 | CASSLVGSNTIYF
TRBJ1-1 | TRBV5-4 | CASSFQGANTEAFF
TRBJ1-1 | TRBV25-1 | CASSESGGGRKAFF
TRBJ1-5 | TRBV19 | CASSTLRGQGTSNQPQHF
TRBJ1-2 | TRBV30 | CAWIRPGANYGYTF
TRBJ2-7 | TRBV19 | CASSAGVDLYEQYF
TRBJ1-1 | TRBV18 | CASSPPQGANTEAFF
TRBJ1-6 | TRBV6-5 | CATRYPGRGDNSPLHF
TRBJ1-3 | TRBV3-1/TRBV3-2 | CASSQGQGGLLGNTIYF
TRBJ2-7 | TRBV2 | CATTVGGQPYEQYF
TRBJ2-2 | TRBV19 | CASSIGSGELFF
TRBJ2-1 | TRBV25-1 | CASSALGAGGSNEQFF
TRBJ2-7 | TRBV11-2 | CASSLELAGGRGEQYF
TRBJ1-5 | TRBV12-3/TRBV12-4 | CASSPRQPQHF
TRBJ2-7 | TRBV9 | CASSVSHRADEQYF
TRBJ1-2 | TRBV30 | CAWSVAYGYTF
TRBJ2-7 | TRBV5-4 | CASSSSGGAYEQYF
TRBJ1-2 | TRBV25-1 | CASSPRGGLNGYTF
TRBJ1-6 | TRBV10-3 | CAISPSVVSGNSPLHF
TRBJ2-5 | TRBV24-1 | CATSDSGEKETQYF
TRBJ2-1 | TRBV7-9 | CASSPRTSGGATYNEQFF